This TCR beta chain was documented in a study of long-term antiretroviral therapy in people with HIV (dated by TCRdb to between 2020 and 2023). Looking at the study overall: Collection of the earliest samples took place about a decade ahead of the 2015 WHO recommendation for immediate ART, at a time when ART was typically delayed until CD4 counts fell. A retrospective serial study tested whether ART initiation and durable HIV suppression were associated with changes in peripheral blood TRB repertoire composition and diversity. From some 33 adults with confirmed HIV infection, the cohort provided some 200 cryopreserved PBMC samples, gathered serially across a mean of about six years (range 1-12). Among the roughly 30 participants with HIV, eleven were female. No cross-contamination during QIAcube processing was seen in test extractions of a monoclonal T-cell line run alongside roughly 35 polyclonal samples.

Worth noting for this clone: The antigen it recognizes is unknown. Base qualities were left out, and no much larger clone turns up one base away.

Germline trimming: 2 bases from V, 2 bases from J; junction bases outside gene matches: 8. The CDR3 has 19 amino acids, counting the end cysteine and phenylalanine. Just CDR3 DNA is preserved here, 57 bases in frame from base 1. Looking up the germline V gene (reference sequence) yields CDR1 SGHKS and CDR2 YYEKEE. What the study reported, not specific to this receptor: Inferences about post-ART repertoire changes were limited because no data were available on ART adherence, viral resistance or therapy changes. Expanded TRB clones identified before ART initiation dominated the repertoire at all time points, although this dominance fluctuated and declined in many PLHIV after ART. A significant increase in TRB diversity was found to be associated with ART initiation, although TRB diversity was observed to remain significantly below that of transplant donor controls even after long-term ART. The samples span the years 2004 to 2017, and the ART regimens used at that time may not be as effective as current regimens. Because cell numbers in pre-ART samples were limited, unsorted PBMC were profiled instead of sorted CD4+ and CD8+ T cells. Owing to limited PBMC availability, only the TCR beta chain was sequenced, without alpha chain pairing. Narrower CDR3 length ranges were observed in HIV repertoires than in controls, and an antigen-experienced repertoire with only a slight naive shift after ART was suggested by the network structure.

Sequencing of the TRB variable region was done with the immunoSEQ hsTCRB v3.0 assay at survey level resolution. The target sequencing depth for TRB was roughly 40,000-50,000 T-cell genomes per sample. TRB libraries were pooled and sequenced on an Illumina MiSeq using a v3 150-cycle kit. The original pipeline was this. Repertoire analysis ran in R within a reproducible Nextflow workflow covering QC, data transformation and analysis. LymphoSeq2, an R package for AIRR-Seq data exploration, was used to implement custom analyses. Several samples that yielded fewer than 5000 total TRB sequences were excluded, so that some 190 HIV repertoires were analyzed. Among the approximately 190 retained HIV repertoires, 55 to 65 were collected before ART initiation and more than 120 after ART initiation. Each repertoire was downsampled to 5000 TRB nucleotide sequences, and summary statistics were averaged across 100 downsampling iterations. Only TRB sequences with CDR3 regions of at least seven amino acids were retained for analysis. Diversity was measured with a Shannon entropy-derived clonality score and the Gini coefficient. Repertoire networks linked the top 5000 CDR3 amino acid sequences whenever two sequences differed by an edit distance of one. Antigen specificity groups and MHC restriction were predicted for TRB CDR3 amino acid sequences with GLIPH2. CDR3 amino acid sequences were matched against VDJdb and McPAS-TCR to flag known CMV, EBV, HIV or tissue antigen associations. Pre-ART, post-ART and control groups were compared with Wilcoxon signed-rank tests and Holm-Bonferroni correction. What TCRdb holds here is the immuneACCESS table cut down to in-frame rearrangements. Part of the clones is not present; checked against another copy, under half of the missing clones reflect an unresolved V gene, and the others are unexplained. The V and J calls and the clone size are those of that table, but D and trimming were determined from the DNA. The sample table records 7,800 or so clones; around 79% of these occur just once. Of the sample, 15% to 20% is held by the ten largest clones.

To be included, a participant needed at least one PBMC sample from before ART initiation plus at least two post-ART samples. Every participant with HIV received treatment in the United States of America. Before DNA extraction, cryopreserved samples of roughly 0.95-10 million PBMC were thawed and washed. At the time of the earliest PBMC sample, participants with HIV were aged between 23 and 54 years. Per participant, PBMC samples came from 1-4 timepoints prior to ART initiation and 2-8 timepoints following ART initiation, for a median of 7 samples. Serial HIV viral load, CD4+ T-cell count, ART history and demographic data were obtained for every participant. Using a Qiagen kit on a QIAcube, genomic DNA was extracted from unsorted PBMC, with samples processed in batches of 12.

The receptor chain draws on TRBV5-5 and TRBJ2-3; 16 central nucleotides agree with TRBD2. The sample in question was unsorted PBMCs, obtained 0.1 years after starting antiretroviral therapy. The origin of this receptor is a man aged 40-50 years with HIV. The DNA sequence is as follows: TGTGCCAGCAGCTTTCCCGGGACTAGCGGGGGGGTGGACACAGATACGCAGTATTTT. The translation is CASSFPGTSGGVDTDTQYF.